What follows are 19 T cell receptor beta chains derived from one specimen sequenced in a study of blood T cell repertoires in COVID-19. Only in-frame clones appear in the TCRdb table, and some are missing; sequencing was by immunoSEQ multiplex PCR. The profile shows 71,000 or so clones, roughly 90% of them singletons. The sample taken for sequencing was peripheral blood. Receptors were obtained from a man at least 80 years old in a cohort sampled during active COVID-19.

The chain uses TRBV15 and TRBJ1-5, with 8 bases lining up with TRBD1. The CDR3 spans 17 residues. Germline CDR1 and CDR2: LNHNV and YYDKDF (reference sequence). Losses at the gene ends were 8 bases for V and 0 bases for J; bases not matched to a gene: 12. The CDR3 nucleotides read TGTGCCACCCGCTCCGGACAGGGCCAATATAGCAATCAGCCCCAGCATTTT. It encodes CATRSGQGQYSNQPQHF.

DNA of the CDR3: TGTGCCAGTAGTCCGCCCCCGATGGGGGGCTATGGCTACACCTTC. Its protein is CASSPPPMGGYGYTF. The V call is TRBV19, the J call TRBJ1-2; weak D call: TRBD1 (5 bases). The CDR3 length is 15 residues. The germline CDR1 and CDR2 sequences are LNHDA and SQIVND (reference sequence). V was trimmed by 5 bases and J by 4 bases, leaving 17 bases between them.

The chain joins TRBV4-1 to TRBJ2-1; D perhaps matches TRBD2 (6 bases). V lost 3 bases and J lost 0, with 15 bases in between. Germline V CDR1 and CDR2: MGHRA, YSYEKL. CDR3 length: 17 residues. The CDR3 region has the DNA TGCGCCAGCAGCCAGCTAACGGGGGACCCCTCCTACAATGAGCAGTTCTTC. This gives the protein CASSQLTGDPSYNEQFF.

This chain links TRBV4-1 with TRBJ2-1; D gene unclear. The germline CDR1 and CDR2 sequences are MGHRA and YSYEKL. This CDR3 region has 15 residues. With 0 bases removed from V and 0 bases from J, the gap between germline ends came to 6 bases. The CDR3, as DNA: TGCGCCAGCAGCCAAGAGCGGAACTCCTACAATGAGCAGTTCTTC. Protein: CASSQERNSYNEQFF.

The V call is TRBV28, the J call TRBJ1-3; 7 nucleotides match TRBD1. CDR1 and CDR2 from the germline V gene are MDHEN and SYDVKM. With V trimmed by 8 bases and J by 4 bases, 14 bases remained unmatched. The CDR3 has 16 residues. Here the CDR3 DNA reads TGTGCCAGCCACGGGGACAGTCTCCAGAGGGGAAACACCATATATTTT. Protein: CASHGDSLQRGNTIYF.

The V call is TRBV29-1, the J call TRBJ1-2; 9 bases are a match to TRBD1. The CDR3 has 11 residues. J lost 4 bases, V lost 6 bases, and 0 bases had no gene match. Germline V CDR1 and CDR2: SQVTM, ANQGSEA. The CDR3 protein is CSVDRGYGYTF. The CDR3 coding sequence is TGCAGCGTGGACAGGGGCTATGGCTACACCTTC.

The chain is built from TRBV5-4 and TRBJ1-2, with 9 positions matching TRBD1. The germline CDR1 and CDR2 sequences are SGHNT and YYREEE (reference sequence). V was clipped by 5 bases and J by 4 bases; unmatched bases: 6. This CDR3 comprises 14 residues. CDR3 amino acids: CASRPDRGSYGYTF. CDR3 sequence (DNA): TGTGCCAGCAGACCGGACAGGGGTAGCTATGGCTACACCTTC.

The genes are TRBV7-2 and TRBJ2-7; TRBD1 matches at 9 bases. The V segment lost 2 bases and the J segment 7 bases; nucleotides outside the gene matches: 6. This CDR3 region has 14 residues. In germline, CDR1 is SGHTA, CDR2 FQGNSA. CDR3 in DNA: TGTGCCAGCAGCTTACACAGGGGGCTTCAGGAGCAGTACTTC. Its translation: CASSLHRGLQEQYF.

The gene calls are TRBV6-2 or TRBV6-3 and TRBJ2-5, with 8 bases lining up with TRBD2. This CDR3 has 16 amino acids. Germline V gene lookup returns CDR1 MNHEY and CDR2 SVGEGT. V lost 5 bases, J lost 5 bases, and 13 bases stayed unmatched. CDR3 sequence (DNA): TGTGCCAGCAGTCACCTAGGGACTAGGCCACGGGAGACCCAGTACTTC. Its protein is CASSHLGTRPRETQYF.

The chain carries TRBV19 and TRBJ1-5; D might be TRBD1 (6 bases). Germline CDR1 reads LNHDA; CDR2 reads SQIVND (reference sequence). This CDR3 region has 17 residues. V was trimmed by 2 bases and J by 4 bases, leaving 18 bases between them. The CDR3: CASSIIAGGRGNQPQHF. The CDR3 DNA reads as TGTGCCAGTAGTATAATCGCGGGGGGGCGAGGGAATCAGCCCCAGCATTTT.

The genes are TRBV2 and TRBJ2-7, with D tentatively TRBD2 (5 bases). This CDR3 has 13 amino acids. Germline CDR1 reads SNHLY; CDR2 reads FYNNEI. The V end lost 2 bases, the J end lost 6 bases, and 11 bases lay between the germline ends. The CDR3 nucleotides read TGTGCCAGCAGTGAACAAGGTGCGGGCGAGCAGTACTTC. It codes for CASSEQGAGEQYF.

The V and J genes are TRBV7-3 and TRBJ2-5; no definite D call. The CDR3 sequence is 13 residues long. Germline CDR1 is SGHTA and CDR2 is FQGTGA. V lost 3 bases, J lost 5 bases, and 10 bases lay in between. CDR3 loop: CASSFPTRETQYF. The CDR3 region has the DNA TGTGCCAGCAGCTTCCCAACCCGGGAGACCCAGTACTTC.

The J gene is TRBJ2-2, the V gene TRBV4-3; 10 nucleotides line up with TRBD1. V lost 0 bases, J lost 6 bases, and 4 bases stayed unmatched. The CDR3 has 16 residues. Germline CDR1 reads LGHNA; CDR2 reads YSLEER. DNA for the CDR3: TGCGCCAGCAGCCAAGATGCCGGGACAGGGGCCGGGGAGCTGTTTTTT. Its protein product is CASSQDAGTGAGELFF.

The CDR3 spells CASSPTIYEQYF. Written as DNA, the CDR3 is TGTGCCAGCAGCCCTACGATCTACGAGCAGTACTTC. The chain couples TRBV7-2 to TRBJ2-7; D is ambiguous. V was shortened by 5 bases and J by 3 bases, with 8 bases between the two germline ends. This CDR3 contains 12 residues. From germline, CDR1 is SGHTA and CDR2 FQGNSA.

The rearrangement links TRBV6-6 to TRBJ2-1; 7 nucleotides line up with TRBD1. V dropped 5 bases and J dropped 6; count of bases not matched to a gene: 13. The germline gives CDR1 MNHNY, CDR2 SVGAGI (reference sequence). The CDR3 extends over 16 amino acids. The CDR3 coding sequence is TGTGCCAGCAGTCGAAAAGGACAGGTTCCTAGCAATGAGCAGTTCTTC. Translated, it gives CASSRKGQVPSNEQFF.

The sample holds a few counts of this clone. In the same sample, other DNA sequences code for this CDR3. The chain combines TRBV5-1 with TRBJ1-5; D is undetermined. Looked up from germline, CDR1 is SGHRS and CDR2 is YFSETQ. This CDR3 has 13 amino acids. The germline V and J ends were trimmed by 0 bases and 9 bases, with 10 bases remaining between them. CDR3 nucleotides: TGCGCCAGCAGCTTGGCCCTCGAGATGCCCCAGCATTTT. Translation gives CASSLALEMPQHF.

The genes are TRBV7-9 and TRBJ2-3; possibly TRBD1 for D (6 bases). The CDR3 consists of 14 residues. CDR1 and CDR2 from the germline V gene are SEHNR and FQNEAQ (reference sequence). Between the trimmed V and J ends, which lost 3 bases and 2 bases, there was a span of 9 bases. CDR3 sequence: CASSFDRNTDTQYF. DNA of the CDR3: TGTGCCAGCAGCTTTGACAGGAACACAGATACGCAGTATTTT.

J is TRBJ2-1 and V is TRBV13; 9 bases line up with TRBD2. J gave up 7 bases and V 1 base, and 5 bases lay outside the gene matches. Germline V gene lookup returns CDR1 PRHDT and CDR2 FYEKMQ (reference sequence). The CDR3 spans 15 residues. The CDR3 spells CASSLVAGGYNEQFF. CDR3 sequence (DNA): TGTGCCAGCAGCTTAGTTGCGGGGGGGTATAATGAGCAGTTCTTC.

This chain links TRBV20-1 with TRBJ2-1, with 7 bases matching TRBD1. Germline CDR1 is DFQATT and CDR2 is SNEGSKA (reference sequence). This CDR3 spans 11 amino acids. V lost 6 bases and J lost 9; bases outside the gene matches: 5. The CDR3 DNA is TGCAGTGCATCAGGGGGTATTGAGCAGTTCTTC. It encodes CSASGGIEQFF.